The 15 T cell receptor beta chains below come from one sample, sequenced in a study of OX40 agonist ivuxolimab in advanced cancers. Some clones are missing from TCRdb's copy, which holds only in-frame ones; the method was immunoSEQ multiplex PCR. The table lists 70,000 to 95,000 clones, around 84% of them singletons. Sequenced material: CD4+ or CD8+ T cells sorted from blood, taken in a trial of the OX40 agonist ivuxolimab. These receptors all stem from an adult with an advanced solid tumor such as melanoma, head and neck, liver or kidney cancer.

The rearrangement uses TRBV6-6 and TRBJ1-2; a weak D match, TRBD1 (5 bases). Trimming shortened V by 5 bases and J by 8 bases, and 15 bases separated the two germline ends. This CDR3 spans 13 amino acids. Germline CDR1 reads MNHNY; CDR2 reads SVGAGI (reference sequence). Here the CDR3 DNA reads TGTGCCAGCAGTCCGACAGCCCTTTACGGCTACACCTTC. Translating it yields CASSPTALYGYTF.

V usage is TRBV7-8 and J usage is TRBJ2-3; the match to TRBD2 covers 11 bases. The ends lost 5 bases at V and 1 base at J; junction bases unmatched: 5. There are 16 residues in the CDR3. Germline V gives CDR1 SGHVS, CDR2 FQNEAQ. CDR3 residues: CASSTYSGRGTDTQYF. The CDR3 region has the DNA TGTGCCAGCAGCACTTATAGCGGGAGGGGCACAGATACGCAGTATTTT.

This chain links TRBV28 with TRBJ1-2; TRBD1 is a possible D gene (6 bases). The CDR3 is made up of 15 amino acids. Trimming took 6 bases from V and 2 from J, leaving 16 bases between them. Germline CDR1 reads MDHEN; CDR2 reads SYDVKM. CDR3 region: CASRPLGAVNYGYTF. The CDR3 DNA sequence: TGTGCCAGCAGACCCTTGGGGGCGGTCAACTATGGCTACACCTTC.

This clone was detected once. The CDR3 DNA is TGCGCCAGCAGCCAACCCTACTCGAGCGGGAGAAACAATGAGCAGTTCTTC. Protein: CASSQPYSSGRNNEQFF. The genes are TRBV4-1 and TRBJ2-1, with 8 bases aligning to TRBD2. The CDR3 extends over 17 amino acids. V lost 2 bases, J lost 5 bases, and 11 bases stayed unmatched. From germline, CDR1 is MGHRA and CDR2 YSYEKL.

The CDR3 region is CASSESVKNTGELFF. CDR3 coding DNA: TGCGCCAGCAGTGAGTCTGTAAAGAACACCGGGGAGCTGTTTTTT. The chain couples TRBV10-2 to TRBJ2-2, with no clear D. Trimming removed 0 bases at V and 1 base at J, with 6 bases between. Germline values: CDR1 WSHSY, CDR2 SAAADI. The CDR3 runs 15 residues.

The chain links TRBV11-2 to TRBJ1-6; maybe TRBD1 (6 bases). The CDR3 has 15 residues. Germline CDR1 is SGHAT and CDR2 is FQNNGV. V lost 1 base, J lost 10 bases, and 14 bases lay in between. The CDR3 DNA is TGTGCCAGCAGCTTAGTAAGCGAGGGGGGGTCACCCCTCCACTTT. Encoded protein: CASSLVSEGGSPLHF.

The chain recombines TRBV10-3 with TRBJ2-7; D call uncertain. V lost 3 bases, J lost 4 bases, and 25 bases lay in between. The CDR3 is made up of 18 amino acids. Germline V gene data show CDR1 as ENHRY and CDR2 as SYGVKD. This CDR3 reads CAISDRKNVIVKGYEQYF. CDR3 nucleotides: TGTGCCATCAGTGACCGGAAGAACGTAATTGTAAAGGGTTACGAGCAGTACTTC.

The genes are TRBV5-6 and TRBJ1-2, with D unclear. The CDR3 spans 15 residues. V lost 4 bases and J 0 bases, leaving 13 bases between the germline ends. Per germline, CDR1 SGHDT and CDR2 YYEEEE. CDR3 DNA: TGTGCCAGCAGCCGGTTTTTGGTCTCTAACTATGGCTACACCTTC. Its protein is CASSRFLVSNYGYTF. Full variable domain (outside the CDR3, taken from reference TRBV5-6 and TRBJ1-2): DAGVTQSPTHLIKTRGQQVTLRCSPKSGHDTVSWYQQALGQGPQFIFQYYEEEERQRGNFPDRFSGHQFPNYSSELNVNALLLGDSALYLCASSRFLVSNYGYTFGSGTRLTVV.

This chain connects TRBV2 to TRBJ2-3; D perhaps matches TRBD1 (5 bases). This CDR3 contains 17 residues. Germline V gene data show CDR1 as SNHLY and CDR2 as FYNNEI. V shed 2 bases and J shed 3 bases, with 18 bases lying between them. The CDR3: CASSELERTGQTDTQYF. CDR3 nucleotide sequence: TGTGCCAGCAGTGAACTAGAAAGAACAGGTCAAACAGATACGCAGTATTTT.

V usage is TRBV28 and J usage is TRBJ1-5; no reliable D call. CDR1 is MDHEN and CDR2 is SYDVKM in the germline V gene. Deletions cut 6 bases from V and 1 base from J, with 16 bases between. The CDR3 covers 16 residues. DNA for the CDR3: TGTGCCAGCAGCCCCCTGGCGGGTTTGAGCAATCAGCCCCAGCATTTT. Translating it yields CASSPLAGLSNQPQHF.

The chain is built from TRBV29-1 and TRBJ2-3, with unresolved D. Trimming pared 5 bases from V and 2 bases from J, leaving 8 bases between. The CDR3 is 12 amino acids. Germline-derived CDR1 and CDR2 are SQVTM and ANQGSEA. The CDR3, as DNA: TGCAGCGTTCAGGATCTCACAGATACGCAGTATTTT. This encodes CSVQDLTDTQYF.

The chain recombines TRBV28 with TRBJ2-3; tentative D call: TRBD1 (6 bases). The CDR3 loop spans 17 amino acids. V lost 4 bases and J lost 3, with 20 bases in between. Germline-derived CDR1 and CDR2 are MDHEN and SYDVKM. The chain's CDR3 is CASSYRDIEGVTDTQYF. In DNA, the CDR3 is TGTGCCAGCAGTTACAGGGACATTGAGGGGGTGACAGATACGCAGTATTTT.

This clone was observed a single time. The chain is built from TRBV19 and TRBJ2-3; 8 nucleotides agree with TRBD2. The CDR3 is made up of 15 amino acids. J was trimmed by 0 bases and V by 4 bases; bases with no gene match: 3. CDR1 and CDR2 from the germline V gene are LNHDA and SQIVND (reference sequence). The CDR3 nucleotides read TGTGCCAGTAGTACCGGACTAGCTAGCACAGATACGCAGTATTTT. This translates into CASSTGLASTDTQYF.

The chain combines TRBV4-1 with TRBJ1-2; maybe TRBD1 (6 bases). Germline CDR1 MGHRA, CDR2 YSYEKL. The CDR3 is 14 residues long. V lost 4 bases to trimming and J lost 9 bases, with 18 bases between them. The CDR3 region is CASSRTRDTYSYTF. Here the CDR3 DNA reads TGCGCCAGCAGCCGCACACGGGACACATATAGCTACACCTTC.

The chain links TRBV18 to TRBJ2-7; TRBD1 matches 8 bases. Germline V lookup: CDR1 KGHSH, CDR2 LQKENI. The CDR3 is made up of 13 amino acids. V was clipped by 6 bases and J by 6 bases; unmatched bases: 7. The CDR3 reads CASSSDRVIEQYF. The DNA for the CDR3 is TGTGCCAGCTCGTCGGACAGGGTTATCGAGCAGTACTTC.